This T cell receptor beta chain was identified during a study of T cell responses to AZD1222 COVID-19 vaccine. Notes on this clone: The antigen remains unidentified.

Points from the study as a whole: Spike-specific TCR repertoires showed rising breadth and depth after two AZD1222 doses. Unmutated variant regions are reportedly the target of nearly half of TCRs that are spike-specific. Clonal diversity was possibly underestimated, and white British individuals and females predominated among donors. Across the whole spike, CD4 TCRs peaked at regions 160-218 and 743-854.

Using immunoSEQ multiplex PCR, the repertoire was profiled, and TCRdb retains in-frame clones only, with some absent. The sample records tens of thousands of clones, 80% being singletons. There are 14 residues in the CDR3. From germline, CDR1 is SGHRS and CDR2 YFSETQ. V was clipped by 0 bases and J by 0 bases, with 4 bases between them. Sequences were derived from peripheral blood, sampled 28 days after the second AZD1222 dose. The chain joins TRBV5-1 to TRBJ1-3; no clear D. This receptor was obtained from an adult who received the AZD1222 COVID-19 vaccine. The CDR3 DNA sequence: TGCGCCAGCAGCTTGGCGAGCTCTGGAAACACCATATATTTT. It translates to CASSLASSGNTIYF.